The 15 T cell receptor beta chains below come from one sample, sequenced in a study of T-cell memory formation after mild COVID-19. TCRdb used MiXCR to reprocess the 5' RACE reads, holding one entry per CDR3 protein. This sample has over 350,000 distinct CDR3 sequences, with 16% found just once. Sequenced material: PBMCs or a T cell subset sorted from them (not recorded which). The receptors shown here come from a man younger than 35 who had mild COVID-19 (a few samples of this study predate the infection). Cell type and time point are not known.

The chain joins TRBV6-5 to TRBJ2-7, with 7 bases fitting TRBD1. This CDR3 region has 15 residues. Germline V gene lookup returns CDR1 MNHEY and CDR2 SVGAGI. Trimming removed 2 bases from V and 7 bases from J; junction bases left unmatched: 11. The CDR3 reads CASSYNRGQVQEQYF. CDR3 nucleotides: TGTGCCAGCAGTTACAACAGGGGTCAGGTTCAGGAGCAGTACTTC.

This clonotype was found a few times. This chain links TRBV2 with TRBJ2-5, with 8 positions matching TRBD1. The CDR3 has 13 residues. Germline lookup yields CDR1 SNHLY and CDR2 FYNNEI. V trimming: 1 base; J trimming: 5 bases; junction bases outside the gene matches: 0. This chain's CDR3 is CASSEGTGETQYF. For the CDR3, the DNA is TGTGCCAGCAGTGAAGGGACAGGGGAGACCCAGTACTTC.

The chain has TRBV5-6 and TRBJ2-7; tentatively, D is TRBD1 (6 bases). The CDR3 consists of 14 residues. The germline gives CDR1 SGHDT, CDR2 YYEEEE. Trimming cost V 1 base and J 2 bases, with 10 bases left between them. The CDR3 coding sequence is TGTGCCAGCAGCTTGACAGGGAACCCCTACGAGCAGTACGTC. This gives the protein CASSLTGNPYEQYV.

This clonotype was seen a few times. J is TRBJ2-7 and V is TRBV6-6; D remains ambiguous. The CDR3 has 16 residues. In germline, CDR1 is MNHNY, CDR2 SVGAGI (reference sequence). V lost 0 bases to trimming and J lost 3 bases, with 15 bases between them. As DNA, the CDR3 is TGTGCCAGCAGTTACTCGGAATCGGTTTTCGACTACGAGCAGTACTTC. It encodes CASSYSESVFDYEQYF.

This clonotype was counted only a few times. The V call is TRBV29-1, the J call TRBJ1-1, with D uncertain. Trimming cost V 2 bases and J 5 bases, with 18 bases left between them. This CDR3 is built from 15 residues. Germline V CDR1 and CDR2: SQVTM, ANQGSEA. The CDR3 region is CSVETTPGLRTEAFF. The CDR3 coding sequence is TGCAGCGTTGAAACCACCCCGGGGTTAAGGACTGAAGCTTTCTTT.

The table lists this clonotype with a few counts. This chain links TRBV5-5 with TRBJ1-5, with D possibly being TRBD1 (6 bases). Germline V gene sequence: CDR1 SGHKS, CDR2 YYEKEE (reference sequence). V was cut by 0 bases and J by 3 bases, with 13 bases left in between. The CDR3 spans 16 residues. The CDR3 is CASSLVPNRDNQPQHF. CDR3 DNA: TGTGCCAGCAGCTTGGTCCCAAACAGGGACAATCAGCCCCAGCATTTT. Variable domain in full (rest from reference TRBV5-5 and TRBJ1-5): DAGVTQSPTHLIKTRGQQVTLRCSPISGHKSVSWYQQVLGQGPQFIFQYYEKEERGRGNFPDRFSARQFPNYSSELNVNALLLGDSALYLCASSLVPNRDNQPQHFGDGTRLSIL.

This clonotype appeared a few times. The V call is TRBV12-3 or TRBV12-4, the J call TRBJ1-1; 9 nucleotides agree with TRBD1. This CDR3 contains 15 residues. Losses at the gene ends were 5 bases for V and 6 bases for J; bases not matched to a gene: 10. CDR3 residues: CASSPDGQGRAEAFF. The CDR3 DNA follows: TGTGCCAGCAGTCCGGACGGACAGGGGAGGGCTGAAGCTTTCTTT.

CDR3 coding DNA: TGTGCCAGCAGCCTTAGGACAGGGGGCGCCTATGGCTACACCTTC. This translates into CASSLRTGGAYGYTF. The chain employs TRBV3-1 and TRBJ1-2, with 11 bases aligning to TRBD1. After removal of 4 bases from V and 4 bases from J, the junction contained 5 bases not matched to a gene. Per the germline V gene, CDR1 is LGHDT and CDR2 is YNNKEL (reference sequence). This CDR3 contains 15 residues.

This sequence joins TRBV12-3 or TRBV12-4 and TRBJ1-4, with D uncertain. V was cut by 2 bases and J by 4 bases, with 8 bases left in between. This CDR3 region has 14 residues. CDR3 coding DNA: TGTGCCAGCAGTTTAAAACCGGGTAATGAAAAACTGTTTTTT. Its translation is CASSLKPGNEKLFF.

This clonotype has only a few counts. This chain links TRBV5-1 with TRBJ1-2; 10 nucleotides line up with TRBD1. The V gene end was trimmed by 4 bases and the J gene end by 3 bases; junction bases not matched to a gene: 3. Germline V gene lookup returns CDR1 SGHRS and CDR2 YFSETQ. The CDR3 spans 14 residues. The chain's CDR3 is CASSQTGGDYGYTF. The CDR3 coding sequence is TGCGCCAGCAGCCAGACAGGGGGCGACTATGGCTACACCTTC.

CDR3 region: CASSPNWAPGGNTEAFF. The CDR3 DNA reads TGTGCCAGCAGCCCTAACTGGGCTCCAGGCGGGAACACTGAAGCTTTCTTT. The rearrangement links TRBV7-2 to TRBJ1-1; D is unresolved. Trimming took 5 bases from V and 1 from J, leaving 20 bases between them. This CDR3 region has 17 residues. Looked up from germline, CDR1 is SGHTA and CDR2 is FQGNSA.

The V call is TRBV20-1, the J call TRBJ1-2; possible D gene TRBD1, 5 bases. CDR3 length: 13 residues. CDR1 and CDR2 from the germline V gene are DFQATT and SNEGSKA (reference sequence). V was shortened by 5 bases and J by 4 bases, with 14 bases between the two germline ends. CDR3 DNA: TGCAGTGCTGCCCCGGGACCGTTCTATGGCTACACCTTC. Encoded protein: CSAAPGPFYGYTF.

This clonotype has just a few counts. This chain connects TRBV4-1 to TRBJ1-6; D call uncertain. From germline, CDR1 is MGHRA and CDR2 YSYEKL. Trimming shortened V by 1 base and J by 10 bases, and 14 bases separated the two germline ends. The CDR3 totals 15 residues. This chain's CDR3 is CASSQGNPGMSPLHF. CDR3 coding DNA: TGCGCCAGCAGCCAAGGAAACCCAGGAATGTCACCCCTCCACTTT.

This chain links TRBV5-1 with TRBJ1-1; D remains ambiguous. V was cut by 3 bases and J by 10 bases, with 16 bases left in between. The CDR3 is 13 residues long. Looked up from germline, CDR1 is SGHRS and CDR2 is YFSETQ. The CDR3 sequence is CASSSSGGQGAFF. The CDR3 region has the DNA TGCGCCAGCAGCTCTTCCGGAGGGCAAGGAGCTTTCTTT.

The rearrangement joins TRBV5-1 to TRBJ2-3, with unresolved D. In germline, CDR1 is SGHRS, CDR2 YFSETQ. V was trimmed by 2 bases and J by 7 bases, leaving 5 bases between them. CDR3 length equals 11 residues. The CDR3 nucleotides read TGCGCCAGCAGCTTAAAATATACGCAGTATTTT. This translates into CASSLKYTQYF. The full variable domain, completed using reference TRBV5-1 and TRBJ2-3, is KAGVTQTPRYLIKTRGQQVTLSCSPISGHRSVSWYQQTPGQGLQFLFEYFSETQRNKGNFPGRFSGRQFSNSRSEMNVSTLELGDSALYLCASSLKYTQYFGPGTRLTVL.